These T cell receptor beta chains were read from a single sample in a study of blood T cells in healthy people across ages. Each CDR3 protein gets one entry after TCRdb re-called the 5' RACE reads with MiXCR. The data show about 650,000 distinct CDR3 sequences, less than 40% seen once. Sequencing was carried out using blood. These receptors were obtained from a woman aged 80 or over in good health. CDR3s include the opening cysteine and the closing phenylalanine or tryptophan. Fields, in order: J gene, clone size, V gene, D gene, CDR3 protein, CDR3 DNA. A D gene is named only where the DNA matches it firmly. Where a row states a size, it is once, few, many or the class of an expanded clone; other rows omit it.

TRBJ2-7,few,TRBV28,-,CASSLKALEF,TGTGCCAGCAGTTTAAAGGCCCTAGAGTTC
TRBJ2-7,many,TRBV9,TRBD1,CASSVGLTGGYEQYF,TGTGCCAGCAGCGTCGGATTAACAGGGGGCTACGAGCAGTACTTC
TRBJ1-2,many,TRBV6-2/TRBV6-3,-,CASSPEPDYGYTF,TGTGCCAGCAGCCCGGAACCGGACTATGGCTACACCTTC
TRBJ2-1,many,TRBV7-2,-,CASSLGAGTNLQFF,TGTGCCAGCAGCTTAGGGGCGGGAACCAATCTGCAGTTCTTC
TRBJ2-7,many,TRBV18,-,CASSPRRGEQYF,TGTGCCAGCTCACCACGCAGGGGCGAGCAGTACTTC
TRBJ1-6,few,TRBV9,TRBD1,CASKGQRNNSPLHF,TGTGCCAGCAAGGGACAGCGTAATAATTCACCCCTCCACTTT
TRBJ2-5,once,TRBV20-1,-,CSARGGSSETQYF,TGCAGTGCTAGAGGGGGCTCATCGGAGACCCAGTACTTC
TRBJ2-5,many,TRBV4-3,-,CASSYNPPSEGETQYF,TGCGCCAGCAGCTACAACCCTCCCAGCGAAGGAGAGACCCAGTACTTC
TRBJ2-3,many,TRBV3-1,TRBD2,CASSPSGGVQSTDTQYF,TGTGCCAGCAGCCCTAGCGGGGGGGTTCAATCCACAGATACGCAGTATTTT
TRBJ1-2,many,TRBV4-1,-,CASTTPPGGKTGIPNDGYTF,TGCGCCAGCACCACTCCTCCGGGGGGCAAAACGGGGATACCTAATGATGGCTACACCTTC
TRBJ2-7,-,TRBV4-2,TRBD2,CASSQAAGDTYEQYF,TGTGCCAGCAGCCAAGCGGCGGGGGATACCTACGAGCAGTACTTC
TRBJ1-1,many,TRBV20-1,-,CSAGRMNTEAFF,TGCAGTGCGGGACGGATGAACACTGAAGCTTTCTTT
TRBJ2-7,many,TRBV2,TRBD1,CASSWDRPSYEQYF,TGTGCCAGCAGCTGGGACAGGCCCTCCTACGAGCAGTACTTC
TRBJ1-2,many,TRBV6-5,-,CASSSAKGQLWAYGYTF,TGTGCCAGCAGTTCCGCTAAAGGACAGCTTTGGGCCTATGGCTACACCTTC
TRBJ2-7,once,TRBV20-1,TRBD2,CSPKGLAGLHEQYF,TGCAGTCCGAAGGGGCTAGCGGGACTCCACGAGCAGTACTTC